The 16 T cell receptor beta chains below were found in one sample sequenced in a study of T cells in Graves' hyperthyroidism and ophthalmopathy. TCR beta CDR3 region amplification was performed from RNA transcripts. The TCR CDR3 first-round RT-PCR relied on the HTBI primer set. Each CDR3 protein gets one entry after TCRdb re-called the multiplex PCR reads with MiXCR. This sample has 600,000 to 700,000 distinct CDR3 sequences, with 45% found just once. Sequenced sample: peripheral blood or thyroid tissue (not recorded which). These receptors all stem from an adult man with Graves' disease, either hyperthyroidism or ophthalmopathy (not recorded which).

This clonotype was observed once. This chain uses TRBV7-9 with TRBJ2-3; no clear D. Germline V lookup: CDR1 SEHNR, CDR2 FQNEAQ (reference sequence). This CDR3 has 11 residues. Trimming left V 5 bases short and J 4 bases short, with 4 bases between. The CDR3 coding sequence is TGTGCCAGCAGCCGCTCAGATACGCAGTATTTT. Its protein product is CASSRSDTQYF.

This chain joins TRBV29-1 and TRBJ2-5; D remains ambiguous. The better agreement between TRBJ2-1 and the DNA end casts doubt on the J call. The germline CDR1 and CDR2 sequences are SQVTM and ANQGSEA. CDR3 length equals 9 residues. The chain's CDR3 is CSVAHEQFF. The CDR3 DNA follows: TGCAGCGTTGCCCATGAGCAGTTCTTC.

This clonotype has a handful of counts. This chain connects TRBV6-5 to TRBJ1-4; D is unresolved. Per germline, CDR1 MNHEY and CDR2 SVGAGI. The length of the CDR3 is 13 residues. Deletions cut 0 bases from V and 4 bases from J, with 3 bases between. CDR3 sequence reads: CASSYSSNEKLFF. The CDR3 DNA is TGTGCCAGCAGTTACTCGAGTAATGAAAAACTGTTTTTT.

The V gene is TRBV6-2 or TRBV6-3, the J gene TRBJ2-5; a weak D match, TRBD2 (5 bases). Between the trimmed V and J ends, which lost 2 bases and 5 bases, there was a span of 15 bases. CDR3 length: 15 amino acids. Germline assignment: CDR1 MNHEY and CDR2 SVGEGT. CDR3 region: CASSYLADGGETQYF. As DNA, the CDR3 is TGTGCCAGCAGTTACCTCGCAGACGGAGGCGAGACCCAGTACTTC.

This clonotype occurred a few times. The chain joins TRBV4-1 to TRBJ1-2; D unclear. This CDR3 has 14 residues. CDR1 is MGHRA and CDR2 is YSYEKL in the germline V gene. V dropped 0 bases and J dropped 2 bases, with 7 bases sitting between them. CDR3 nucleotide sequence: TGCGCCAGCAGCCAAGATCCAGAGAACTATGGCTACACCTTC. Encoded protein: CASSQDPENYGYTF.

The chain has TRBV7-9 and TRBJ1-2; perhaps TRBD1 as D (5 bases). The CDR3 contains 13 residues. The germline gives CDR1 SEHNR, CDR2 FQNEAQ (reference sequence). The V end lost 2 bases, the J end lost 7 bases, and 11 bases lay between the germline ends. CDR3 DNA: TGTGCCAGCAGCTTACTCCCCGGGGCTGGCTACACCTTC. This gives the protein CASSLLPGAGYTF.

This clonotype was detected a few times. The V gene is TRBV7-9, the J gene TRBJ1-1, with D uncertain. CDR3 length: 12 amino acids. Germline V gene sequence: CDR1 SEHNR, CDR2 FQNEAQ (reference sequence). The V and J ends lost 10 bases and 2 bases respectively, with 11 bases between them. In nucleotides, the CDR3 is TGTGCCATACTTTCCATTAACACTGAAGCTTTCTTT. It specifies CAILSINTEAFF. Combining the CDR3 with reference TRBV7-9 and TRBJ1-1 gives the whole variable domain DTGVSQNPRHKITKRGQNVTFRCDPISEHNRLYWYRQTLGQGPEFLTYFQNEAQLEKSRLLSDRFSAERPKGSFSTLEIQRTEQGDSAMYLCAILSINTEAFFGQGTRLTVV.

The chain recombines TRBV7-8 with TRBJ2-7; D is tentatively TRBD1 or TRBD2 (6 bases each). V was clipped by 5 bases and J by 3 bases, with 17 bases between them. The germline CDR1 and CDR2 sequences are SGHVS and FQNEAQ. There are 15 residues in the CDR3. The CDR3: CASSQRARGGYEQYF. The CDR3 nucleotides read TGTGCCAGCAGCCAGAGAGCCAGGGGAGGCTACGAGCAGTACTTC.

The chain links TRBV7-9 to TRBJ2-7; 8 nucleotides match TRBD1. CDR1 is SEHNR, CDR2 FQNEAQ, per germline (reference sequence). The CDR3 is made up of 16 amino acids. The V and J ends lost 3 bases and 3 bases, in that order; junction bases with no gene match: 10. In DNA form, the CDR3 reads TGTGCCAGCAGCTTCCGTGCCGGGACAGGAGACTACGAGCAGTACTTC. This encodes CASSFRAGTGDYEQYF.

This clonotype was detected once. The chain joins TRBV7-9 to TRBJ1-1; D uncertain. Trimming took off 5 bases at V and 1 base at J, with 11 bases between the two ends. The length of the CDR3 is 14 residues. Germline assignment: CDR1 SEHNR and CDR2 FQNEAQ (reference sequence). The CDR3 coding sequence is TGTGCCAGCAGCGTAGTAAGGAGGAACACTGAAGCTTTCTTT. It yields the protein CASSVVRRNTEAFF.

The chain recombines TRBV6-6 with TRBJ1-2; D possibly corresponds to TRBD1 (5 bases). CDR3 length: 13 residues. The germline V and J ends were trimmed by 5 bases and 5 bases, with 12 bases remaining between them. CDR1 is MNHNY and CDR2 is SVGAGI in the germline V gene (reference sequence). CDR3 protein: CASSHPGGYGYTF. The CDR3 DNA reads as TGTGCCAGCAGTCACCCCGGGGGGTATGGCTACACCTTC.

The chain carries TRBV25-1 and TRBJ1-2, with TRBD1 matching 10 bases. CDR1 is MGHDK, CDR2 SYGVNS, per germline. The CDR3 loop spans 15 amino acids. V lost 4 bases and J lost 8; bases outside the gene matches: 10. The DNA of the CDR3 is TGTGCCAGCAGTGCGCACGGACAGGGGGGAGAAGGCTACACCTTC. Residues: CASSAHGQGGEGYTF.

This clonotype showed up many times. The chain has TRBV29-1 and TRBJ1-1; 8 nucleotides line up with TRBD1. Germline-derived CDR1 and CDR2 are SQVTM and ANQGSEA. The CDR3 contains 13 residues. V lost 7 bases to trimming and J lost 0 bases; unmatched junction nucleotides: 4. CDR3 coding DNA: TGCAGCGCACGGACAGGGATGAACACTGAAGCTTTCTTT. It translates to CSARTGMNTEAFF.

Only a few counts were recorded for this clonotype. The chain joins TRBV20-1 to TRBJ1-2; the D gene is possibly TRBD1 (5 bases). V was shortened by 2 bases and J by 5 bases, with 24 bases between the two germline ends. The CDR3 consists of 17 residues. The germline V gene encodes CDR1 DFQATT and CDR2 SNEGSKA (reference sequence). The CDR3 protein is CSARPVLDRRLGYGYTF. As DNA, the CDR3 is TGCAGTGCTAGACCTGTCCTCGACAGACGACTAGGATATGGCTACACCTTC.

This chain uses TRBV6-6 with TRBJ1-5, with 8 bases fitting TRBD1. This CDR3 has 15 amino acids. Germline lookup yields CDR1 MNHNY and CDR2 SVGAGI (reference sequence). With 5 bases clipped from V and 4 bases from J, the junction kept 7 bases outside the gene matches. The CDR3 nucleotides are TGTGCCAGCAGTGCGTGGGACAGGCCGAATCAGCCCCAGCATTTT. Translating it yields CASSAWDRPNQPQHF.

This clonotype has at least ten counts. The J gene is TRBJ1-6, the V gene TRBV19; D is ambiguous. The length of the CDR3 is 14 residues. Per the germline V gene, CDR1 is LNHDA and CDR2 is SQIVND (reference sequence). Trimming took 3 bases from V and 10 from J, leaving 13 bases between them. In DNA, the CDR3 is TGTGCCAGTAGTATGGAGGGTAGCAACTCACCCCTCCACTTT. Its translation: CASSMEGSNSPLHF.